A single T cell receptor beta chain is shown here with its context. The V gene's germline CDR1 is SGHKS and CDR2 YYEKEE (reference sequence). The V end lost 4 bases, the J end lost 3 bases, and 14 bases lay between the germline ends. This CDR3 comprises 15 residues. The data derive from a study of blood T cell repertoires in COVID-19. In the study overall: From the United States, Italy and Spain came samples of acute and convalescent COVID-19. From T cells, B-cell-depleted T cells, or PBMCs came the material, which was cDNA or gDNA.

How the authors handled the data: Reference gene primer amplification gave nucleated cell count estimates. The data were produced by immunoSEQ multiplex PCR, yet TCRdb's version contains in-frame clones alone and is incomplete. For V, J and clone size, that table is used; D and trimming come from the DNA. The data show about 49,000 clones, about 85% seen once. This sequence originates from a human donor in a cohort sampled during active COVID-19. The V call is TRBV5-5, the J call TRBJ1-3, with D tentatively TRBD1 (6 bases). Input material: peripheral blood. This CDR3 reads CASSHQGSLGNTIYF. The CDR3 DNA is TGTGCCAGCAGCCATCAGGGGTCGCTTGGAAACACCATATATTTT.